This T cell receptor (beta chain) was recorded in a study of shared clonotypes between healthy human individuals (dated by TCRdb to 2019 to 2021). As for the study more broadly: A couple of women and three men aged 18 to 49 years were included in the cohort. Leukapheresis yielded between about 0.94 and 8.9 billion PBMCs per donor. The study deeply sequenced blood TCR repertoires of five healthy adults to estimate repertoire size and the extent of clonotype sharing between individuals. To increase sequencing depth and limit assay-specific biases, TCR repertoire library preparation and sequencing were carried out by different laboratories using diverse techniques. General findings and caveats noted by the study authors: Sampling was restricted to blood, and TCR repertoires in tissue are likely to differ from TCR repertoires in blood. Pairwise subsampling indicated that sequencing depth was expected to affect the degree of clonotype sharing among donors. The small number of donors limited the genetic and exposure-history diversity represented.

With regard to this clone: It has no known antigen specificity. Per-base qualities were not stored, and no clone one base away is much larger.

TCR CDR3 regions were amplified from genomic DNA by multiplex PCR using the deep immunoSEQ assay. Extracted genomic DNA from each cell subset was distributed evenly across all wells of several immunoSEQ 96-well plates, and each plate was treated as a replicate. For unsorted PBMC, roughly 300 ng of genomic DNA, equivalent to around 33,000 T cell genomes, went into each replicate PCR. Ten immunoSEQ deep assay plates were used to sequence unsorted PBMC genomic DNA. The purified libraries were quantified using a Qubit 3.0 fluorometer, sized with a Bioanalyzer 2100, and then quantified again using the KAPA Library Quantification kit. A separate single-read 150-cycle Illumina NextSeq 550 flow cell was used to sequence each immunoSEQ 96-well plate. As for how the authors treated the data: Because only junctional sequences without quality scores were contained in the immunoSEQ output, filtering matching that applied to full-length reads could not be performed. Sequences were annotated with PyIR, a Python wrapper for IgBLAST v1.9, using IMGT germline references to assign V/J genes and CDR3. Any read was removed if the V/J assignment was weak (E-value above 1e-6), the CDR3 was missing, or the read contained stop codons, out-of-frame junctions, or ambiguous translated residues. V3J clonotypes were defined as sequences sharing the same inferred V gene, J gene, and CDR3 amino acid sequence. The percentage overlap between two repertoires was calculated by dividing the number of shared unique clonotypes by the size of the smaller repertoire. Richness of each repertoire was evaluated using RTK rarefaction, the Chao1 estimator, and Recon v2.1 estimates of unobserved clonotypes. In its TCRdb copy, this immuneACCESS table keeps in-frame sequences only and misses some clones. Where compared with another copy, unresolved V genes explain less than half of these, and the others have no known cause. That table supplies the V and J calls and clone size; D and trimming were determined from the DNA. A total of about 490,000 clones appear in this sample, 75% to 85% of them only once. 13% of the sample lies in the top ten.

Healthy HIV-negative adults with no recently reported acute infections or vaccinations were included as donors. Every donor was a Caucasian adult living in Nashville, Tennessee, USA. For unsorted samples, tens of millions of PBMCs were counted, and genomic DNA was extracted using the QIAamp DNA Blood Mini kit. Blood was collected by leukapheresis, and PBMCs were isolated by Ficoll-Histopaque density gradient centrifugation and then cryopreserved in liquid nitrogen vapor phase. CDR1 LNHNV and CDR2 YYDKDF were looked up in the germline V gene (reference sequence). Measured from the cysteine to the phenylalanine, the CDR3 is 13 residues long. Just CDR3 DNA is preserved here, 39 bases in frame from base 1. The germline V and J ends show losses of 0 bases and 7 bases respectively, and no gene match explains 2 bases of the junction.

The sequenced material came from PBMCs. The chain couples TRBV15 to TRBJ1-1; 7 bases in between match TRBD1. The receptor's source is a middle-aged woman in good health. Some clones in this sample may be carry-over from other donors' samples. The sequenced DNA is TGTGCCACCAGCAGAGAACAGGGGTATGAAGCTTTCTTT. Its protein reads: CATSREQGYEAFF.